This is a list of T cell receptor beta chains from one sample in a study of radiotherapy plus CTLA-4 blockade in lung cancer. TCRdb keeps only in-frame clones here, not all; method: immunoSEQ multiplex PCR. The data hold about 49,000 clones, with about 88% observed a single time. Source: peripheral blood, taken from a patient treated with radiotherapy plus ipilimumab. The receptors shown here come from a human donor with non-small cell lung cancer whose response to radiotherapy plus ipilimumab could not be evaluated. Each CDR3 is given without its conserved first and last residue. Each record gives: V gene, CDR3 protein.

TRBV4-3 ASSQDLGRVAPQH
TRBV7-2 ASSSRGQGNIQY
TRBV7-8 ASSLRLTGSQSYEQY
TRBV5-4 ASSVGLASNTGELF
TRBV4-2 ASSQGFQQGTNEKLF
TRBV28 ASSLFGTSGSGELF
TRBV2 ASSDWTPYTEAF
TRBV9 ASSVDPLSNQPQH
TRBV19 ASSREGALGYT
TRBV7-2 ASSLVMAGAYGYT
TRBV18 ASSPRTGAGDTQY
TRBV25-1 ASSGNRNTEAF
TRBV4-2 ASSDNRVWETQY
TRBV11-2 ASSWGSGGNTEAF
TRBV7-9 ASSLTGAGGYEQY
TRBV6-4 ASSDGRDTQY
TRBV5-1 ASSLRDRAFNEQF
TRBV5-1 ASSSRPGANVLT
TRBV28 ASSLLGVGGTNEQF
TRBV2 ASSQSGRGTDTQY
TRBV11-3 ASSSSDPGRDTGELF